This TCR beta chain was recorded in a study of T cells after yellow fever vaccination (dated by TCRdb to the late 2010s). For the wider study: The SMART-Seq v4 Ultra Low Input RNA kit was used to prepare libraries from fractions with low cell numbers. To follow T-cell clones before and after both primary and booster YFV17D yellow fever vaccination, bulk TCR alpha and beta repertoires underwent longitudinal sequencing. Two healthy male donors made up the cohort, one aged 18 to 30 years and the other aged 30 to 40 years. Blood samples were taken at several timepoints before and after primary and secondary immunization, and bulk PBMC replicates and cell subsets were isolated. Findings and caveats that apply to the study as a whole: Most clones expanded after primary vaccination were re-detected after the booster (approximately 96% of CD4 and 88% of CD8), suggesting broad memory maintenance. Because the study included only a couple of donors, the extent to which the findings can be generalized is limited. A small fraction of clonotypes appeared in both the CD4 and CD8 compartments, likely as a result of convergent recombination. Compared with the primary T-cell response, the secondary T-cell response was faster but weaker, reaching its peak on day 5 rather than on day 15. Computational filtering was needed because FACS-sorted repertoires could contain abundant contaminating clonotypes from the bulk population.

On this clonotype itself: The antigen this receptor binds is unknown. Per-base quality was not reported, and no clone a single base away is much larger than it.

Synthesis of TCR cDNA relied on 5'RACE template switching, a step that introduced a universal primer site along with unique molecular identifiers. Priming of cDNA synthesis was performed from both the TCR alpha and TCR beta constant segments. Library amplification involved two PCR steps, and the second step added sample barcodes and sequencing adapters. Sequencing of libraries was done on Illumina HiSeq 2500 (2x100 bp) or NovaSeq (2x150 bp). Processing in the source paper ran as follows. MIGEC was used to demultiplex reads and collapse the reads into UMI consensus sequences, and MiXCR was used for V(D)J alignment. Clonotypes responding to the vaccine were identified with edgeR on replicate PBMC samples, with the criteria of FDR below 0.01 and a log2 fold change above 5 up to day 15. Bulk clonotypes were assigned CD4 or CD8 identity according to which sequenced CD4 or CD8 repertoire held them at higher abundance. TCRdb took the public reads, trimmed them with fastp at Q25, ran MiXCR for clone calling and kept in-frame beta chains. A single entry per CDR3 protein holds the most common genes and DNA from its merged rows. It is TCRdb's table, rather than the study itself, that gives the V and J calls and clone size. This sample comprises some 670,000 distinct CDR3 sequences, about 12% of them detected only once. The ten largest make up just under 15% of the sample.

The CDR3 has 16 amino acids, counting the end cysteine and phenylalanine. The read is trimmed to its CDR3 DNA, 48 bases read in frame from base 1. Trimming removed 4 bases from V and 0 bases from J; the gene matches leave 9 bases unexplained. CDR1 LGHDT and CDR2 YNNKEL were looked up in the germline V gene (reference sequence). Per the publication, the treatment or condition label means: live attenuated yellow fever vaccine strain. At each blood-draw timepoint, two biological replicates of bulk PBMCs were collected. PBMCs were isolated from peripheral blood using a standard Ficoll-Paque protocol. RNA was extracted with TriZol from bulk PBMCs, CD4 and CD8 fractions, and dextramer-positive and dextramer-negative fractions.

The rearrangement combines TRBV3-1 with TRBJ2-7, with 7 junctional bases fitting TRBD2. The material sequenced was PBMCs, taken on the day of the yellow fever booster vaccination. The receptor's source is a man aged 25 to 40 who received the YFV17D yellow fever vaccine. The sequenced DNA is TGTGCCAGCAGCCGGGGGGGAGCGTCCGGCTCCTACGAGCAGTACTTC. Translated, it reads CASSRGGASGSYEQYF.